The clone carrying this TCR beta chain was seen more than once but under ten times. Antigen specificity is unknown. A second about 6 to 11 cycle PCR used barcoded and J-beta primers. Each cDNA molecule was tagged by a template-switch adaptor with 12 random nucleotides. MiXCR was run by TCRdb on the 5' RACE reads, yielding one entry per CDR3 protein. Of approximately 900,000 distinct CDR3 sequences listed, roughly 48% are singletons. The sample originates from a study of blood T cells in healthy people across ages. Findings and limits, study-wide: A roughly linear age-dependent decrease characterized TCR beta diversity per million T cells.

Germline CDR1 and CDR2: MGHRA and YSYEKL. CDR3 length equals 11 residues. With 2 bases removed from V and 14 bases from J, the gap between germline ends came to 11 bases. The source of this sequence is a young man in good health. This chain joins TRBV4-1 and TRBJ2-3; D remains ambiguous. Material: blood. Here the CDR3 DNA reads TGCGCCAGCAGCCAATCTAACGAGTCGTATTTT. The encoded protein is CASSQSNESYF.